The present T cell receptor beta chain was sequenced within a study of blood T cell repertoires in COVID-19. Clones were read by immunoSEQ multiplex PCR, and TCRdb kept only the in-frame ones, dropping some. The repertoire holds around 97,000 clones, with roughly 88% as singletons. Germline lookup yields CDR1 LNHDA and CDR2 SQIVND (reference sequence). The CDR3 is 15 amino acids. With 6 bases clipped from V and 4 bases from J, the junction kept 8 bases outside the gene matches. This sequence was found in a human donor in a cohort sampled during active COVID-19. V usage is TRBV19 and J usage is TRBJ2-5; 10 bases are shared with TRBD2. Sequenced material: peripheral blood. CDR3 protein: CASRGTSVELETQYF. As DNA, the CDR3 is TGTGCCAGTAGAGGGACTAGCGTAGAACTAGAGACCCAGTACTTC.